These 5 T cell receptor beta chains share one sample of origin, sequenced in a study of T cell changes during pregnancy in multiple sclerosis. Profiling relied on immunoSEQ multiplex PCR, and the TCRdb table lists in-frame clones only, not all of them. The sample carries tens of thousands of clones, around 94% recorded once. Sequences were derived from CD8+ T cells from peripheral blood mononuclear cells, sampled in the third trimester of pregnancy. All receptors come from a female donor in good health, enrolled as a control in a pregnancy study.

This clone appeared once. CDR3 DNA: TGCGCCAGCAGTCGCAGGGGTCCTTGGTACAATGAGCAGTTCTTC. This encodes CASSRRGPWYNEQFF. This chain links TRBV23-1 with TRBJ2-1; TRBD1 is a possible D gene (6 bases). TRBV23-1 is marked as an open reading frame, function uncertain. The CDR3 length is 15 residues. The ends were cut back, 4 bases at V and 4 bases at J, with 14 bases in the middle.

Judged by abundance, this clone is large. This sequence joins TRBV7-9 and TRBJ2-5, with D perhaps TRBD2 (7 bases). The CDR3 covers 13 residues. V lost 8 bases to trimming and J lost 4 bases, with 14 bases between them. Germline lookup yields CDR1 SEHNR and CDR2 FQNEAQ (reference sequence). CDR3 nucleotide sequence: TGTGCCAGCCGAGGGGGGGCCCGAGAGACCCAGTACTTC. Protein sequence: CASRGGARETQYF.

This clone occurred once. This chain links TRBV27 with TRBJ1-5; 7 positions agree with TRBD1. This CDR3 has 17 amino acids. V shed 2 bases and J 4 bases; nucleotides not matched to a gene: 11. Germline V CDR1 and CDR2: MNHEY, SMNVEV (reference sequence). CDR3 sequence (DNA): TGTGCCAGCAGTTTAGACCATAGACAGGGCTTTAATCAGCCCCAGCATTTT. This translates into CASSLDHRQGFNQPQHF.

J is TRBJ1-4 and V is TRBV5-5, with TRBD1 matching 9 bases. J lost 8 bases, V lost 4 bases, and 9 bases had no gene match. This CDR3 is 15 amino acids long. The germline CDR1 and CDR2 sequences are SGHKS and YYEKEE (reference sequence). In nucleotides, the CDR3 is TGTGCCAGCAGCCCTGGGACAGGGTGGGGAGAAAAACTGTTTTTT. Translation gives CASSPGTGWGEKLFF.

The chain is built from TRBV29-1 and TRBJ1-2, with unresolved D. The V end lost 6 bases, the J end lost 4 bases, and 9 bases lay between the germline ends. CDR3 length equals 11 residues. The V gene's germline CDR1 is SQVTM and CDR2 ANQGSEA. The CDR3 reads CSVMSPYGYTF. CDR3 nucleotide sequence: TGCAGCGTCATGAGCCCCTATGGCTACACCTTC.